This entry lists 19 T cell receptor beta chains sequenced from one sample in a study of T cells in Graves' hyperthyroidism and ophthalmopathy. Template material for amplifying TCR beta CDR3 regions consisted of RNA transcripts. HTBI primers drove first-round RT-PCR of the TCR CDR3. TCRdb analysed the multiplex PCR reads with MiXCR anew, one entry per CDR3 protein. The sample yields 490,000 or so distinct CDR3 sequences, 15% to 20% seen once. Sequences were obtained from blood. These receptors originate from a man aged 40-49 years with Graves' ophthalmopathy.

This clonotype was picked up a small number of times. The rearrangement links TRBV6-1 to TRBJ2-2, with 10 bases identical to TRBD1. The CDR3 runs to 16 residues. Germline CDR1 MNHNS, CDR2 SASEGT. V dropped 7 bases and J dropped 5; count of bases not matched to a gene: 10. The CDR3 DNA follows: TGTGCCAGCACCCCACGACAGGGGGCTGAGACCGGGGAGCTGTTTTTT. This codes for CASTPRQGAETGELFF.

This clonotype is a singleton in its sample. The rearrangement joins TRBV29-1 to TRBJ2-1; perhaps TRBD2 as D (6 bases). The CDR3 is 11 residues long. V gave up 4 bases and J gave up 11 bases, with 12 bases separating them. The germline gives CDR1 SQVTM, CDR2 ANQGSEA. The DNA for the CDR3 is TGCAGCGTTGGGTCGGGGGAACAGCAGTTCTTC. This codes for CSVGSGEQQFF.

This clonotype was recorded at least ten times. The rearrangement links TRBV12-3 or TRBV12-4 to TRBJ2-5; 13 bases match TRBD2. The CDR3 contains 16 residues. V shed 4 bases, J shed 7 bases, and the junction held 9 bases outside the gene matches. CDR3 bases: TGTGCCAGCAGTTCTCACGGACTAGCGGGAGTGGGGACCCAGTACTTC. Its protein product is CASSSHGLAGVGTQYF.

The table lists this clonotype with a few counts. The V call is TRBV24-1, the J call TRBJ2-1; 16 bases agree with TRBD2. In germline, CDR1 is KGHDR, CDR2 SFDVKD. There are 20 residues in the CDR3. V trimming: 2 bases; J trimming: 10 bases; junction bases outside the gene matches: 16. In DNA form, the CDR3 reads TGTGCCACCAGTGATTCCGGGACTAGCGGGAGGGGAGGGGGAGGGGGGGAGCAGTTCTTC. The encoded protein is CATSDSGTSGRGGGGGEQFF.

This clonotype was seen ten or more times. This chain connects TRBV3-1 to TRBJ2-2; D unclear. The length of the CDR3 is 14 residues. Germline V gene data show CDR1 as LGHDT and CDR2 as YNNKEL (reference sequence). V lost 0 bases, J lost 6 bases, and 8 bases lay in between. The CDR3: CASSQDFRAGELFF. The DNA of the CDR3 is TGTGCCAGCAGCCAAGATTTTCGGGCCGGGGAGCTGTTTTTT.

This clonotype was observed a handful of times. The CDR3 region is CASSSFYGYTF. The CDR3 nucleotides are TGCGCCAGCAGCTCCTTTTATGGCTACACCTTC. V is TRBV5-1 and J is TRBJ1-2; D is uncertain. Germline V gene sequence: CDR1 SGHRS, CDR2 YFSETQ. The V end was cut by 3 bases, the J end by 5 bases, with 5 bases between. This CDR3 has 11 residues.

This chain joins TRBV5-1 and TRBJ1-2; the match to TRBD1 covers 7 bases. The CDR3 extends over 16 amino acids. Germline V gene sequence: CDR1 SGHRS, CDR2 YFSETQ. Trimming cost V 4 bases and J 8 bases; bases outside gene matches: 17. DNA for the CDR3: TGCGCCAGCAGCATGGCAAAAACCGGGACAGCCGGCGGCTACACCTTC. Protein product: CASSMAKTGTAGGYTF.

This clonotype has a handful of counts. The chain links TRBV11-1 to TRBJ2-3; 15 nucleotides agree with TRBD2. The V gene end was trimmed by 4 bases and the J gene end by 4 bases; junction bases not matched to a gene: 3. The CDR3 has 16 residues. Germline loops: CDR1 SGHAT, CDR2 FQDESV (reference sequence). The CDR3 bases are TGTGCCAGCAGCTCAAGGACTAGCGGGGGGGCAGATACGCAGTATTTT. Its translation is CASSSRTSGGADTQYF.

In this sample, this clonotype turned up a few times. This chain joins TRBV27 and TRBJ1-5; unclear D gene. The CDR3 runs 14 residues. The V end lost 2 bases, the J end lost 0 bases, and 5 bases lay between the germline ends. Germline V gene data show CDR1 as MNHEY and CDR2 as SMNVEV (reference sequence). The CDR3 DNA sequence: TGTGCCAGCAGTTTAGTTTATAGCAATCAGCCCCAGCATTTT. Translation: CASSLVYSNQPQHF.

This clonotype was counted only a few times. The gene calls are TRBV4-2 and TRBJ2-3; 7 bases match TRBD1. The V segment lost 0 bases and the J segment 1 base; nucleotides outside the gene matches: 1. CDR3 length equals 15 residues. CDR1 and CDR2 from the germline V gene are LGHNA and YNFKEQ. The DNA for the CDR3 is TGTGCCAGCAGCCAAGATCAGGGGGGCACAGATACGCAGTATTTT. Amino acids: CASSQDQGGTDTQYF.

The chain combines TRBV20-1 with TRBJ1-5, with 9 bases identical to TRBD1. With 7 bases clipped from V and 0 bases from J, the junction kept 4 bases outside the gene matches. The CDR3 runs 14 residues. Germline V gene sequence: CDR1 DFQATT, CDR2 SNEGSKA (reference sequence). CDR3 DNA: TGCAGTGTAACACAGGGGGCTAGCAATCAGCCCCAGCATTTT. Residues: CSVTQGASNQPQHF.

This clonotype was counted many times. This chain links TRBV18 with TRBJ1-1; 7 nucleotides line up with TRBD1. Germline V gene lookup returns CDR1 KGHSH and CDR2 LQKENI. The CDR3 is 15 amino acids. J gave up 5 bases and V 6 bases, and 12 bases lay outside the gene matches. CDR3 coding DNA: TGTGCCAGCTCGCCATCAACAGGGGCACGAACTGAAGCTTTCTTT. The encoded protein is CASSPSTGARTEAFF.

This clonotype was picked up a small number of times. The chain links TRBV28 to TRBJ1-1; D is ambiguous. V lost 8 bases and J 5 bases, leaving 6 bases between the germline ends. The CDR3 consists of 10 residues. The V gene's germline CDR1 is MDHEN and CDR2 SYDVKM. This chain's CDR3 is CASGLTEAFF. The CDR3 nucleotides are TGTGCCAGCGGGTTAACTGAAGCTTTCTTT.

The sample holds many counts of this clonotype. This chain uses TRBV7-6 with TRBJ1-5; no definite D call. V lost 3 bases and J 5 bases, leaving 8 bases between the germline ends. CDR3 length: 13 residues. Germline V lookup: CDR1 SGHVS, CDR2 FNYEAQ. CDR3 amino acids: CASSFGGDQPQHF. CDR3 nucleotides: TGTGCCAGCAGCTTTGGCGGGGATCAGCCCCAGCATTTT.

In its sample, this clonotype was seen a few times. The rearrangement uses TRBV14 and TRBJ1-1; 7 bases agree with TRBD1. Per the germline V gene, CDR1 is SGHDN and CDR2 is FVKESK. The CDR3 has 16 amino acids. Losses at the gene ends were 2 bases for V and 0 bases for J; bases not matched to a gene: 6. CDR3 coding DNA: TGTGCCAGCAGCCAAAGGGGACAGCTCATGAACACTGAAGCTTTCTTT. Protein: CASSQRGQLMNTEAFF. Combining the CDR3 with reference TRBV14 and TRBJ1-1 gives the whole variable domain EAGVTQFPSHSVIEKGQTVTLRCDPISGHDNLYWYRRVMGKEIKFLLHFVKESKQDESGMPNNRFLAERTGGTYSTLKVQPAELEDSGVYFCASSQRGQLMNTEAFFGQGTRLTVV.

This clonotype occurred many times. The chain recombines TRBV27 with TRBJ2-7, with D tentatively TRBD2 (5 bases). Germline V gene data show CDR1 as MNHEY and CDR2 as SMNVEV (reference sequence). Trimming stripped 3 bases from V and 3 bases from J, with 12 bases between. The CDR3 loop spans 14 amino acids. CDR3 loop: CASSLGGERYEQYF. In DNA, the CDR3 is TGTGCCAGCAGTTTGGGTGGGGAGCGCTACGAGCAGTACTTC.

This clonotype was recorded many times. This chain joins TRBV5-1 and TRBJ2-3, with D unclear. Germline V CDR1 and CDR2: SGHRS, YFSETQ. The CDR3 contains 15 residues. The V and J ends lost 3 bases and 0 bases respectively, with 11 bases between them. CDR3 loop: CASSSASRSTDTQYF. The CDR3, as DNA: TGCGCCAGCAGCTCCGCGAGCCGTAGCACAGATACGCAGTATTTT.

This clonotype came up a few times. This rearrangement joins TRBV28 to TRBJ1-2; 7 nucleotides align to TRBD1. The CDR3 sequence is 15 residues long. V shed 6 bases, J shed 1 base, and the junction held 8 bases outside the gene matches. Per the germline V gene, CDR1 is MDHEN and CDR2 is SYDVKM. The CDR3 DNA reads TGTGCCAGCAGCCCGGGACAGCTCAATAACTATGGCTACACCTTC. Amino acid sequence: CASSPGQLNNYGYTF.

This chain uses TRBV28 with TRBJ2-7; 9 nucleotides match TRBD2. V dropped 6 bases and J dropped 7; count of bases not matched to a gene: 10. CDR1 MDHEN and CDR2 SYDVKM come from the germline V gene. CDR3 length equals 14 residues. The CDR3 nucleotides are TGTGCCAGCAGCACCATAGCGGGAGTGGGGGAGCAGTACTTC. It yields the protein CASSTIAGVGEQYF. Full variable domain (outside the CDR3, taken from reference TRBV28 and TRBJ2-7): DVKVTQSSRYLVKRTGEKVFLECVQDMDHENMFWYRQDPGLGLRLIYFSYDVKMKEKGDIPEGYSVSREKKERFSLILESASTNQTSMYLCASSTIAGVGEQYFGPGTRLTVT.